What follows are 18 T cell receptor beta chains derived from one specimen sequenced in a study of shared clonotypes between healthy human individuals. The protocol was immunoSEQ multiplex PCR, while the TCRdb copy is restricted to in-frame clones and leaves out a portion. The profile covers around 2.5 million clones, with 93% appearing a single time and approximately 0.36% taken by the ten largest. Sequenced: naive CD4+ T cells from PBMCs. Subset here: CD45RA+ positively selected. The receptor source for this set is a man aged 18 to 30 in good health. Some clones in this sample may be carry-over from other donors' samples.

V usage is TRBV5-1 and J usage is TRBJ2-6; no firm D call. Deletions cut 0 bases from V and 0 bases from J, with 10 bases between. The CDR3 loop spans 17 amino acids. Germline CDR1 is SGHRS and CDR2 is YFSETQ. The CDR3 DNA sequence: TGCGCCAGCAGCTTGGTTCCCCCCAGCTCTGGGGCCAACGTCCTGACTTTC. Its translation: CASSLVPPSSGANVLTF.

The chain carries TRBV28 and TRBJ2-1; a weak D match, TRBD2 (6 bases). V gave up 6 bases and J gave up 0 bases, with 12 bases separating them. The CDR3 totals 15 residues. Germline values: CDR1 MDHEN, CDR2 SYDVKM. The CDR3 reads CASSRAGTSYNEQFF. The CDR3 DNA reads TGTGCCAGCAGCCGAGCGGGTACCTCCTACAATGAGCAGTTCTTC.

This chain links TRBV19 with TRBJ1-4; possibly TRBD1 for D (6 bases). The CDR3 runs to 16 residues. V was shortened by 1 base and J by 7 bases, with 16 bases between the two germline ends. Germline V gene data show CDR1 as LNHDA and CDR2 as SQIVND (reference sequence). The CDR3 nucleotides read TGTGCCAGTAGTATAGGTTGGGGACAAGTCTCTGAAAAACTGTTTTTT. This sequence encodes CASSIGWGQVSEKLFF.

The chain employs TRBV11-2 and TRBJ2-7; no firm D call. Germline loops: CDR1 SGHAT, CDR2 FQNNGV. V shed 3 bases and J shed 5 bases, with 8 bases lying between them. This CDR3 is built from 12 residues. DNA of the CDR3: TGTGCCAGCAGCTTCCCACTGGACGAGCAGTACTTC. Residues: CASSFPLDEQYF.

This chain connects TRBV7-9 to TRBJ2-7; 9 nucleotides agree with TRBD1. This CDR3 is 17 amino acids long. Per the germline V gene, CDR1 is SEHNR and CDR2 is FQNEAQ (reference sequence). Trimming cost V 1 base and J 5 bases; bases outside gene matches: 12. The CDR3 protein is CASSLVWTGDPRDEQYF. The CDR3 nucleotides are TGTGCCAGCAGCTTAGTGTGGACAGGGGACCCGCGAGACGAGCAGTACTTC.

The sample holds one count of this clone. This chain joins TRBV2 and TRBJ2-4, with 8 positions matching TRBD1. The CDR3 has 17 amino acids. V dropped 3 bases and J dropped 0; count of bases not matched to a gene: 7. CDR1 is SNHLY, CDR2 FYNNEI, per germline. The CDR3 sequence is CASSDRGRALAKNIQYF. The DNA of the CDR3 is TGTGCCAGCAGTGACAGGGGGCGAGCCTTAGCCAAAAACATTCAGTACTTC.

The rearrangement joins TRBV6-5 to TRBJ2-5; D unresolved. The V gene lost 3 bases and the J gene lost 4 bases, with 15 bases spanning the gap. Germline CDR1 reads MNHEY; CDR2 reads SVGAGI. The CDR3 has 15 residues. The CDR3 region is CASSYGTRLGETQYF. For the CDR3, the DNA is TGTGCCAGCAGTTATGGTACCCGTTTGGGAGAGACCCAGTACTTC.

This chain connects TRBV9 to TRBJ1-3; no clear D gene. Deletions cut 4 bases from V and 0 bases from J, with 11 bases between. Germline V gives CDR1 SGDLS, CDR2 YYNGEE. CDR3 length equals 15 residues. The CDR3 region has the DNA TGTGCCAGCAGCCCTGACGGAAACTCTGGAAACACCATATATTTT. Translating gives CASSPDGNSGNTIYF. Using reference TRBV9 and TRBJ1-3 for the parts outside the CDR3, the full variable domain is DSGVTQTPKHLITATGQRVTLRCSPRSGDLSVYWYQQSLDQGLQFLIQYYNGEERAKGNILERFSAQQFPDLHSELNLSSLELGDSALYFCASSPDGNSGNTIYFGEGSWLTVV.

The rearrangement links TRBV6-5 to TRBJ1-1; 9 bases are shared with TRBD1. After removal of 5 bases from V and 7 bases from J, the junction contained 11 bases not matched to a gene. The CDR3 consists of 15 residues. CDR1 is MNHEY, CDR2 SVGAGI, per germline. The CDR3 region has the DNA TGTGCCAGCAGTCTACTGACAGGGGGAGTCGGTGAAGCTTTCTTT. Protein: CASSLLTGGVGEAFF.

V gene TRBV9 combines with J gene TRBJ2-5; possible D gene TRBD1, 6 bases. Between the trimmed V and J ends, which lost 3 bases and 5 bases, there was a span of 14 bases. This CDR3 spans 14 amino acids. CDR1 and CDR2 (germline): SGDLS, YYNGEE. The CDR3 DNA reads as TGTGCCAGCAGCGCTCCAGGGGCTCCCGAGACCCAGTACTTC. Protein product: CASSAPGAPETQYF.

Regarding this clone: Other DNA sequences of this sample code for an identical CDR3. The V gene is TRBV5-1, the J gene TRBJ2-5, with D perhaps TRBD2 (5 bases). The germline gives CDR1 SGHRS, CDR2 YFSETQ. The length of the CDR3 is 14 residues. V shed 0 bases and J shed 1 base, with 7 bases lying between them. The CDR3, as DNA: TGCGCCAGCAGCTTGGAAGGGAGCCAAGAGACCCAGTACTTC. Translation: CASSLEGSQETQYF.

J is TRBJ2-1 and V is TRBV5-1, with 7 bases matching TRBD2. V lost 3 bases and J lost 1; bases outside the gene matches: 10. The CDR3 covers 17 residues. Germline V gene lookup returns CDR1 SGHRS and CDR2 YFSETQ. Here the CDR3 reads CASSSRGGTKSYNEQFF. In nucleotides, the CDR3 is TGCGCCAGCAGCTCTAGGGGAGGGACTAAGTCCTACAATGAGCAGTTCTTC.

The rearrangement links TRBV6-1 to TRBJ1-2, with D possibly being TRBD1 (5 bases). The CDR3 runs to 15 residues. The ends were cut back, 0 bases at V and 5 bases at J, with 13 bases in the middle. Germline lookup yields CDR1 MNHNS and CDR2 SASEGT. Here the CDR3 DNA reads TGTGCCAGCAGTGAAGCGTTAACGGGGGGATATGGCTACACCTTC. Its translation: CASSEALTGGYGYTF.

The CDR3 nucleotides read TGTGCCAGCAGTGCCCGTTCCGAGCAGTACTTC. It codes for CASSARSEQYF. This chain links TRBV27 with TRBJ2-5; D not resolved. Gene TRBJ2-7 matches the end of the DNA better, so the J call may be wrong. Germline lookup yields CDR1 MNHEY and CDR2 SMNVEV (reference sequence). The CDR3 is 11 amino acids.

Points on this clone: This CDR3 is also generated by other DNA sequences in the sample. The chain recombines TRBV5-4 with TRBJ2-3; D gene uncertain. V was shortened by 4 bases and J by 6 bases, with 9 bases between the two germline ends. Germline CDR1 reads SGHNT; CDR2 reads YYREEE (reference sequence). The CDR3 is 12 residues long. CDR3 region: CASSPLSDTQYF. The CDR3 DNA is TGTGCCAGCAGCCCACTTTCGGATACGCAGTATTTT.

The chain joins TRBV7-9 to TRBJ1-2, with 9 bases lining up with TRBD1. The CDR3 covers 16 residues. From germline, CDR1 is SEHNR and CDR2 FQNEAQ (reference sequence). V gave up 1 base and J gave up 6 bases; unmatched junction bases: 9. CDR3 bases: TGTGCCAGCAGCTTAGGGAGGCCGGGGACAGGGAATGGCTACACCTTC. This encodes CASSLGRPGTGNGYTF.

The genes are TRBV25-1 and TRBJ1-5; D not certain. V gave up 4 bases and J gave up 0 bases, with 10 bases separating them. The CDR3 has 15 amino acids. The germline V gene encodes CDR1 MGHDK and CDR2 SYGVNS. The CDR3 DNA follows: TGTGCCAGCAGTGCTAGGTTCGATAGCAATCAGCCCCAGCATTTT. Translating gives CASSARFDSNQPQHF. The variable domain in full, with the rest retrieved from reference TRBV25-1 and TRBJ1-5, is EADIYQTPRYLVIGTGKKITLECSQTMGHDKMYWYQQDPGMELHLIHYSYGVNSTEKGDLSSESTVSRIRTEHFPLTLESARPSHTSQYLCASSARFDSNQPQHFGDGTRLSIL.

This chain links TRBV5-1 with TRBJ2-5, with 11 bases fitting TRBD2. Judging by the DNA end, TRBJ2-7 fits better; the J call may be wrong. From germline, CDR1 is SGHRS and CDR2 YFSETQ. CDR3 length: 16 amino acids. The CDR3 DNA follows: TGCGCCAGCAACCCGAGGGGAACTAGCGGGGGCTACGAGCAGTACTTC. It codes for CASNPRGTSGGYEQYF.